One and the same sample provided the 30 T cell receptor beta chains below, sequenced in a study of T cell repertoires in cytomegalovirus infection. One entry per CDR3 protein results from TCRdb running MiXCR on the reads. The table lists some 110,000 distinct CDR3 sequences, over 9% of them singletons. These TCRs' antigens remain unknown. Sequencing input: PBMCs, sequenced either directly or after in vitro stimulation (not recorded which). The receptors were sampled from a human donor in good health (CMV status not recorded). Some clones in this sample may be carry-over from other donors' samples.

This clonotype was seen a handful of times. The gene calls are TRBV7-9 and TRBJ1-2, with TRBD1 matching 7 bases. Germline V gene sequence: CDR1 SEHNR, CDR2 FQNEAQ (reference sequence). The CDR3 extends over 14 amino acids. V lost 1 base, J lost 3 bases, and 2 bases stayed unmatched. CDR3 nucleotides: TGTGCCAGCAGCTTAGATACAGGGGACTATGGCTACACCTTC. As protein: CASSLDTGDYGYTF.

This clonotype was seen more than once but under ten times. The chain employs TRBV30 and TRBJ1-1, with D hard to call. V gave up 0 bases and J gave up 2 bases, with 7 bases separating them. CDR3 length equals 13 residues. Germline CDR1 is GTSNPN and CDR2 is SVGIG (reference sequence). The CDR3 sequence: CAWSVQSNTEAFF. CDR3 bases: TGTGCCTGGAGTGTACAGTCAAACACTGAAGCTTTCTTT. Drawing the rest from reference TRBV30 and TRBJ1-1, the complete variable domain is SQTIHQWPATLVQPVGSPLSLECTVEGTSNPNLYWYRQAAGRGLQLLFYSVGIGQISSEVPQNLSASRPQDRQFILSSKKLLLSDSGFYLCAWSVQSNTEAFFGQGTRLTVV.

The sample holds a few counts of this clonotype. The chain couples TRBV6-2 or TRBV6-3 to TRBJ2-3; D is unclear. This CDR3 is 15 amino acids long. V lost 2 bases and J lost 3, with 12 bases in between. Looked up from germline, CDR1 is MNHEY and CDR2 is SVGEGT. The CDR3 loop reads CASSYGDDSTDTQYF. Written as DNA, the CDR3 is TGTGCCAGCAGTTACGGGGATGACTCAACAGATACGCAGTATTTT.

This clonotype has ten or more counts. This chain joins TRBV7-9 and TRBJ2-7; D not resolved. The CDR3 extends over 13 amino acids. CDR1 and CDR2 (germline): SEHNR, FQNEAQ (reference sequence). Trimming shortened V by 3 bases and J by 11 bases, and 17 bases separated the two germline ends. CDR3 DNA sequence: TGTGCCAGCAGCTTGGACCCTCCCGACCCCGAGTACTTC. Amino acid sequence: CASSLDPPDPEYF.

The chain couples TRBV13 to TRBJ1-1, with D possibly being TRBD1 (5 bases). The CDR3 consists of 14 residues. Per germline, CDR1 PRHDT and CDR2 FYEKMQ (reference sequence). The V and J ends lost 0 bases and 5 bases respectively, with 10 bases between them. The chain's CDR3 is CASSLGPRDTEAFF. CDR3 bases: TGTGCCAGCAGCTTAGGCCCCAGGGATACTGAAGCTTTCTTT.

This clonotype was seen many times. V gene TRBV12-3 or TRBV12-4 combines with J gene TRBJ2-7, with D possibly TRBD2 on 6 matching bases. The CDR3 loop spans 13 amino acids. Trimming took 8 bases from V and 9 from J, leaving 20 bases between them. The CDR3 region is CASADRGSGGQYV. For the CDR3, the DNA is TGTGCCAGCGCCGACCGGGGTAGCGGCGGGCAGTACGTC.

This clonotype came up a few times. The chain recombines TRBV7-6 with TRBJ2-3, with 12 bases aligning to TRBD2. CDR1 and CDR2 (germline): SGHVS, FNYEAQ. The CDR3 totals 20 residues. With V trimmed by 10 bases and J by 1 base, 21 bases remained unmatched. CDR3 coding DNA: TGTGCCATCGGGCGCTACGGACTAGCGGGATCAGGGGGAGGCACAGATACGCAGTATTTT. Protein product: CAIGRYGLAGSGGGTDTQYF.

The chain employs TRBV28 and TRBJ1-2; maybe TRBD1 (6 bases). The CDR3 sequence is 15 residues long. Germline V gives CDR1 MDHEN, CDR2 SYDVKM. With 6 bases removed from V and 2 bases from J, the gap between germline ends came to 16 bases. CDR3 sequence reads: CASREGGTGNYGYTF. The DNA for the CDR3 is TGTGCCAGCAGAGAAGGGGGGACCGGGAACTATGGCTACACCTTC.

A few counts support this clonotype. The V call is TRBV5-4, the J call TRBJ1-1; TRBD1 might be the D (6 bases). The CDR3 is 14 amino acids. The V and J ends lost 4 bases and 1 base respectively, with 11 bases between them. The germline CDR1 and CDR2 sequences are SGHNT and YYREEE (reference sequence). The CDR3 protein is CASSRGTSNTEAFF. In DNA form, the CDR3 reads TGTGCCAGCAGCAGAGGGACATCGAACACTGAAGCTTTCTTT. Drawing the rest from reference TRBV5-4 and TRBJ1-1, the complete variable domain is ETGVTQSPTHLIKTRGQQVTLRCSSQSGHNTVSWYQQALGQGPQFIFQYYREEENGRGNFPPRFSGLQFPNYSSELNVNALELDDSALYLCASSRGTSNTEAFFGQGTRLTVV.

This clonotype has only a few counts. CDR3: CASQTRGLAGTYEQYF. As DNA, the CDR3 is TGTGCCAGTCAAACACGGGGTCTAGCGGGCACCTACGAGCAGTACTTC. The genes are TRBV6-2 or TRBV6-3 and TRBJ2-7, with 8 nucleotides matching TRBD2. The germline V gene has CDR1 MNHEY and CDR2 SVGEGT. The CDR3 has 16 residues. V lost 9 bases to trimming and J lost 2 bases; unmatched junction nucleotides: 15.

This clonotype appeared a single time. A much larger clone lies one base from this, so it may be a read error. This chain connects TRBV7-9 to TRBJ2-3, with 8 positions matching TRBD2. From germline, CDR1 is SEHNR and CDR2 FQNEAQ (reference sequence). The junction had 22 bases not matched to a gene; V was cut back by 7 bases and J by 10 bases. The CDR3 contains 17 residues. CDR3 amino acids: CASNPLRLAGWDDAQYF. As DNA, the CDR3 is TGTGCCAGCAACCCCCTCCGATTAGCGGGATGGGATGATGCGCAGTATTTT.

V usage is TRBV7-2 and J usage is TRBJ2-7; D unresolved. Trimming took off 2 bases at V and 7 bases at J, with 15 bases between the two ends. The germline V gene encodes CDR1 SGHTA and CDR2 FQGNSA. This CDR3 is 14 amino acids long. The CDR3 bases are TGTGCCAGCAGCTTAACCTTGGTGGTGGGGGAGCAGTACTTC. The encoded protein is CASSLTLVVGEQYF.

This clonotype was recorded at least ten times. The chain couples TRBV23-1 to TRBJ2-5, with 9 bases matching TRBD2. TRBV23-1 has ORF status, its function being uncertain. The CDR3 extends over 21 amino acids. The trim removed 2 bases at V and 3 bases at J, leaving 22 bases unmatched. CDR3: CASSQRSGRPTLLGVKETQYF. CDR3 nucleotides: TGCGCCAGCAGTCAACGTAGCGGGAGACCTACTCTCCTGGGGGTCAAAGAGACCCAGTACTTC.

This clonotype has ten or more counts. The chain is built from TRBV12-3 or TRBV12-4 and TRBJ2-1; D might be TRBD1 (5 bases). The CDR3 consists of 14 residues. The V and J ends lost 5 bases and 6 bases respectively, with 14 bases between them. The CDR3 DNA is TGTGCCAGCAGTGGTCGACAGTCTAGCAATGAGCAGTTCTTC. It encodes CASSGRQSSNEQFF.

This clonotype was detected ten times or more. V gene TRBV28 combines with J gene TRBJ2-2; D possibly corresponds to TRBD2 (5 bases). This CDR3 has 13 residues. V lost 6 bases to trimming and J lost 2 bases, with 7 bases between them. The germline V gene encodes CDR1 MDHEN and CDR2 SYDVKM. In DNA, the CDR3 is TGTGCCAGCAGAGGAGGAAACACCGGGGAGCTGTTTTTT. This codes for CASRGGNTGELFF. Variable domain in full (rest from reference TRBV28 and TRBJ2-2): DVKVTQSSRYLVKRTGEKVFLECVQDMDHENMFWYRQDPGLGLRLIYFSYDVKMKEKGDIPEGYSVSREKKERFSLILESASTNQTSMYLCASRGGNTGELFFGEGSRLTVL.

The rearrangement links TRBV29-1 to TRBJ1-1; D unresolved. The CDR3 has 11 amino acids. Trimming cost V 4 bases and J 4 bases, with 7 bases left between them. CDR1 and CDR2 from the germline V gene are SQVTM and ANQGSEA. The CDR3 DNA reads as TGCAGCGTTGGGAGTAGCACTGAAGCTTTCTTT. This encodes CSVGSSTEAFF.

This clonotype was observed many times. The chain employs TRBV25-1 and TRBJ2-3, with unresolved D. The CDR3 totals 14 residues. The germline V and J ends were trimmed by 1 base and 2 bases, with 7 bases remaining between them. Germline CDR1 reads MGHDK; CDR2 reads SYGVNS. The CDR3 sequence is CASSESRFTDTQYF. The CDR3 DNA is TGTGCCAGCAGTGAATCTCGGTTCACAGATACGCAGTATTTT.

The chain recombines TRBV7-2 with TRBJ1-4; weak D call: TRBD1 (6 bases). The CDR3 is 17 residues long. Deletions cut 1 base from V and 4 bases from J, with 16 bases between. In germline, CDR1 is SGHTA, CDR2 FQGNSA. In nucleotides, the CDR3 is TGTGCCAGCAGCTTAGGGCTAGGGGGGATCTTTAATGAAAAACTGTTTTTT. Amino acid sequence: CASSLGLGGIFNEKLFF.

This clonotype was seen many times. The CDR3 DNA is TGTGCCAGCAGTTTAGTGCGGGGACTAGCGGATGGATATCCCCTCAATGAGCAGTTCTTC. It encodes CASSLVRGLADGYPLNEQFF. The V call is TRBV12-3 or TRBV12-4, the J call TRBJ2-1, with 11 bases identical to TRBD2. The junction had 17 bases not matched to a gene; V was cut back by 1 base and J by 6 bases. The CDR3 runs 20 residues.

This clonotype was counted ten times or more. This chain uses TRBV7-3 with TRBJ1-2; D is unclear. The CDR3 sequence is 14 residues long. Trimming took off 2 bases at V and 8 bases at J, with 15 bases between the two ends. Germline assignment: CDR1 SGHTA and CDR2 FQGTGA. The CDR3 is CASSLEPSSRGYTF. DNA of the CDR3: TGTGCCAGCAGCTTAGAACCTAGCTCTCGAGGCTACACCTTC.

This clonotype was recorded many times. In DNA, the CDR3 is TGTGCCAGCAGCTACCTACAGGGGGATGGCTACACCTTC. It codes for CASSYLQGDGYTF. The rearrangement uses TRBV7-2 and TRBJ1-2; TRBD1 aligns across 8 bases. The junction had 4 bases not matched to a gene; V was cut back by 4 bases and J by 6 bases. The CDR3 contains 13 residues. Germline V gene data show CDR1 as SGHTA and CDR2 as FQGNSA.

This clonotype was counted ten times or more. The rearrangement uses TRBV7-2 and TRBJ1-4, with a possible D match to TRBD1 (5 bases). The germline CDR1 and CDR2 sequences are SGHTA and FQGNSA. CDR3 length: 17 amino acids. V lost 5 bases, J lost 6 bases, and 22 bases lay in between. The CDR3: CASSRSTGGGGYEKLFF. The CDR3 nucleotides are TGTGCCAGCAGCCGATCAACCGGGGGGGGGGGGTATGAAAAACTGTTTTTT.

This clonotype was counted at least ten times. The rearrangement links TRBV4-1 to TRBJ2-3; D possibly corresponds to TRBD2 (5 bases). Per the germline V gene, CDR1 is MGHRA and CDR2 is YSYEKL. The V end lost 1 base, the J end lost 2 bases, and 10 bases lay between the germline ends. The CDR3 spans 15 residues. CDR3: CASSQGLPFTDTQYF. CDR3 DNA sequence: TGCGCCAGCAGCCAAGGACTACCTTTCACAGATACGCAGTATTTT.

Ten or more counts support this clonotype. The chain links TRBV7-6 to TRBJ2-5; maybe TRBD1 (6 bases). With 8 bases removed from V and 2 bases from J, the gap between germline ends came to 18 bases. CDR1 is SGHVS, CDR2 FNYEAQ, per germline. This CDR3 region has 15 residues. The CDR3 coding sequence is TGTGCCAGCGCACCAACCGGACAGAAGCAAGAGACCCAGTACTTC. This translates into CASAPTGQKQETQYF.

This clonotype has only a few counts. V and J are TRBV6-5 and TRBJ2-7, with 8 bases matching TRBD1. V gave up 7 bases and J gave up 3 bases; unmatched junction bases: 14. Germline CDR1 and CDR2: MNHEY and SVGAGI. The length of the CDR3 is 16 residues. The CDR3 DNA is TGTGCCAGCACCCCTGGTAGAAACAGGGGGATCTACGAGCAGTACTTC. It yields the protein CASTPGRNRGIYEQYF.

The table lists this clonotype with a few counts. This chain joins TRBV12-3 or TRBV12-4 and TRBJ1-4; tentatively, D is TRBD1 (5 bases). V was cut by 6 bases and J by 12 bases, with 14 bases left in between. The CDR3 length is 12 residues. This CDR3 reads CASSWGVQELFF. Written as DNA, the CDR3 is TGTGCCAGCAGCTGGGGGGTTCAGGAACTGTTTTTT.

In its sample, this clonotype was seen many times. The gene calls are TRBV4-3 and TRBJ2-7; TRBD1 is a possible D gene (6 bases). Trimming stripped 5 bases from V and 4 bases from J, with 15 bases between. CDR1 and CDR2 (germline): LGHNA, YSLEER. The CDR3 is 14 amino acids. CDR3 sequence: CASSYRQVGYEQYF. As DNA, the CDR3 is TGCGCCAGCAGCTATCGACAGGTCGGTTACGAGCAGTACTTC.

This clonotype was observed a handful of times. The chain uses TRBV4-3 and TRBJ2-3, with 9 nucleotides matching TRBD2. V lost 5 bases to trimming and J lost 4 bases; unmatched junction nucleotides: 10. The CDR3 loop spans 16 amino acids. Germline-derived CDR1 and CDR2 are LGHNA and YSLEER. The CDR3 nucleotides read TGCGCCAGCAGCAAACTAGCGGGTGGAGAGGCAGATACGCAGTATTTT. This translates into CASSKLAGGEADTQYF.

The rearrangement joins TRBV3-1 to TRBJ2-7; D unclear. Germline values: CDR1 LGHDT, CDR2 YNNKEL (reference sequence). V was clipped by 0 bases and J by 7 bases, with 16 bases between them. The CDR3 runs to 15 residues. CDR3 DNA sequence: TGTGCCAGCAGCCAAGATCAGAGTGCGGCTGATGAGCAGTACTTC. It codes for CASSQDQSAADEQYF.

This clonotype was observed at least ten times. The chain links TRBV4-3 to TRBJ2-1; 11 bases align to TRBD2. Germline assignment: CDR1 LGHNA and CDR2 YSLEER. Trimming at V came to 0 bases and at J to 6 bases, leaving 16 bases not matched to a gene. This CDR3 has 20 amino acids. The CDR3 here is CASSQDWVGLGTSGLNEQFF. The CDR3 DNA reads TGCGCCAGCAGCCAAGATTGGGTTGGATTAGGGACTAGCGGTCTCAATGAGCAGTTCTTC.